This T cell receptor beta chain originates from a study of blood T cell repertoires in COVID-19. Study at large: Acute and convalescent COVID-19 specimens originated in the United States, Italy and Spain. The cDNA or gDNA used as material had been derived from T cells, B-cell-depleted T cells, or PBMCs.

In the authors' methods: The assay estimated nucleated cells by amplifying reference gene primers. Profiling relied on immunoSEQ multiplex PCR, and the TCRdb table lists in-frame clones only, not all of them. The D gene and trimming were derived from the DNA, and the V and J assignments and clone size from that table. The sample comprises 140,000 to 150,000 clones, roughly 79% of which are singletons, and 7.5% to 9.5% rests with the top ten. J gave up 5 bases and V 6 bases, and 9 bases lay outside the gene matches. The germline CDR1 and CDR2 sequences are WSHSY and SAAADI. This CDR3 comprises 15 residues.

Sequencing was done on a sample of peripheral blood. V usage is TRBV10-2 and J usage is TRBJ2-2, with 7 bases matching TRBD2. The TCR originated in a human donor with acute or convalescent COVID-19. The donor label of this sample is uncertain. The CDR3 loop is CASSPYWEGTGELFF. DNA for the CDR3: TGCGCCAGCAGCCCATACTGGGAGGGGACCGGGGAGCTGTTTTTT.